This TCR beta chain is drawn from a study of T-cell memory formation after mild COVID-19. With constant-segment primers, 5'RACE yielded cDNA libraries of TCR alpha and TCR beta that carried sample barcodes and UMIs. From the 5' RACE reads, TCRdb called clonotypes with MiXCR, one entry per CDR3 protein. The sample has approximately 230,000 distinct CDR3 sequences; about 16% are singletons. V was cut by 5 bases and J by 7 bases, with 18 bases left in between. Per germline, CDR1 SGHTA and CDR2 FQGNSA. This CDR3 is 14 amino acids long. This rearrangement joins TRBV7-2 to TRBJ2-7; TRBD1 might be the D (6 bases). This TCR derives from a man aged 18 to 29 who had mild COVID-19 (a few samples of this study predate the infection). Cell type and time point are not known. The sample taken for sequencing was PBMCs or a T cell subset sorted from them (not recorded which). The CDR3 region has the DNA TGTGCCAGCAGCCCATCTTATGGGGGCGGGGAGCAGTACTTC. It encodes CASSPSYGGGEQYF. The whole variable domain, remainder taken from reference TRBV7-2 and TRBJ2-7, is GAGVSQSPSNKVTEKGKDVELRCDPISGHTALYWYRQSLGQGLEFLIYFQGNSAPDKSGLPSDRFSAERTGGSVSTLTIQRTQQEDSAVYLCASSPSYGGGEQYFGPGTRLTVT.